Listed here are 18 T cell receptor beta chains from one sample, sequenced in a study of shared clonotypes between healthy human individuals. TCRdb's table, derived via immunoSEQ multiplex PCR, lists solely in-frame clones and lacks some. The sample includes about a million clones, about 77% of them seen just once. Sequenced: memory CD4+ T cells sorted from blood. Subset defined: CD45RA-negative fraction. Receptors were obtained from a man aged 18 to 29 in good health.

The chain employs TRBV30 and TRBJ2-5, with TRBD2 matching over 8 bases. The germline gives CDR1 GTSNPN, CDR2 SVGIG (reference sequence). J lost 4 bases, V lost 5 bases, and 9 bases had no gene match. The CDR3 consists of 14 residues. DNA for the CDR3: TGTGCCTGGGGAGCGGGACTAGTAAGAGAGACCCAGTACTTC. Amino acid sequence: CAWGAGLVRETQYF. The variable domain in full, completed from reference TRBV30 and TRBJ2-5, reads SQTIHQWPATLVQPVGSPLSLECTVEGTSNPNLYWYRQAAGRGLQLLFYSVGIGQISSEVPQNLSASRPQDRQFILSSKKLLLSDSGFYLCAWGAGLVRETQYFGPGTRLLVL.

A single count supports this clone. The chain links TRBV7-6 to TRBJ1-3; TRBD1 might be the D (6 bases). The CDR3 consists of 17 residues. Germline-derived CDR1 and CDR2 are SGHVS and FNYEAQ. V was clipped by 5 bases and J by 4 bases, with 21 bases between them. CDR3 DNA: TGTGCCAGCAGCCCGGCACAGGGCTCGGGGTCAGGAAACACCATATATTTT. This gives the protein CASSPAQGSGSGNTIYF.

The sample holds a few counts of this clone. The chain has TRBV4-1 and TRBJ1-2, with D uncertain. Germline CDR1 is MGHRA and CDR2 is YSYEKL. Deletions cut 0 bases from V and 5 bases from J, with 16 bases between. This CDR3 spans 16 amino acids. CDR3: CASSQEEYGGTYGYTF. For the CDR3, the DNA is TGCGCCAGCAGCCAAGAGGAATACGGCGGTACGTATGGCTACACCTTC.

This clone was seen a handful of times. The chain uses TRBV7-9 and TRBJ1-5; TRBD1 is a possible D gene (6 bases). CDR1 SEHNR and CDR2 FQNEAQ come from the germline V gene (reference sequence). V was shortened by 5 bases and J by 4 bases, with 15 bases between the two germline ends. The CDR3 has 15 amino acids. CDR3 residues: CASSPAEGTNQPQHF. The DNA for the CDR3 is TGTGCCAGCAGCCCCGCGGAGGGGACAAATCAGCCCCAGCATTTT.

This chain connects TRBV15 to TRBJ2-1; TRBD1 matches at 9 bases. The CDR3 covers 16 residues. Trimming cost V 5 bases and J 7 bases; bases outside gene matches: 12. Germline V lookup: CDR1 LNHNV, CDR2 YYDKDF (reference sequence). The CDR3 nucleotides read TGTGCCACCAGCTCTAGACAGGGGGACGATAGGAATGAGCAGTTCTTC. As protein: CATSSRQGDDRNEQFF.

This clone was detected once. This chain connects TRBV5-6 to TRBJ1-1; no reliable D call. CDR1 SGHDT and CDR2 YYEEEE come from the germline V gene. The CDR3 consists of 12 residues. V was pared by 4 bases and J by 4 bases, with 8 bases between. The CDR3: CASSGLSTEAFF. The CDR3 bases are TGTGCCAGCAGCGGGTTGAGCACTGAAGCTTTCTTT.

The chain joins TRBV7-8 to TRBJ1-5; 9 bases map to TRBD1. V lost 5 bases to trimming and J lost 4 bases; unmatched junction nucleotides: 3. Germline CDR1 SGHVS, CDR2 FQNEAQ. The CDR3 sequence is 14 residues long. CDR3 amino acids: CASSGDRGNQPQHF. The CDR3 DNA follows: TGTGCCAGCAGCGGCGACAGGGGGAATCAGCCCCAGCATTTT.

V gene TRBV5-1 combines with J gene TRBJ2-6; TRBD1 or TRBD2 may be the D gene (5 bases each). V shed 1 base and J shed 0 bases, with 11 bases lying between them. Germline V gene sequence: CDR1 SGHRS, CDR2 YFSETQ. This CDR3 contains 17 residues. CDR3 in amino acids: CASSLRGEPSGANVLTF. CDR3 DNA: TGCGCCAGCAGCTTGAGAGGGGAACCCTCTGGGGCCAACGTCCTGACTTTC.

V and J are TRBV11-2 and TRBJ2-7, with TRBD2 matching 7 bases. J lost 3 bases, V lost 6 bases, and 11 bases had no gene match. Germline-derived CDR1 and CDR2 are SGHAT and FQNNGV. CDR3 length: 15 residues. CDR3 amino acids: CASSPGLAVLYEQYF. CDR3 coding DNA: TGTGCCAGCAGTCCGGGTCTAGCGGTTCTCTACGAGCAGTACTTC.

This chain connects TRBV6-1 to TRBJ2-7, with D uncertain. This CDR3 is built from 13 residues. Per germline, CDR1 MNHNS and CDR2 SASEGT. Trimming took 4 bases from V and 4 from J, leaving 11 bases between them. In DNA form, the CDR3 reads TGTGCCAGCAGTGCCGTTTGGGATTACGAGCAGTACTTC. Protein product: CASSAVWDYEQYF.

This clone was counted a single time. The rearrangement uses TRBV12-5 and TRBJ2-3, with D unclear. Germline V gene data show CDR1 as LGHNT and CDR2 as FRNRAP. The CDR3 consists of 15 residues. Trimming pared 6 bases from V and 1 base from J, leaving 14 bases between. CDR3 bases: TGTGCTAGTGGGTCGACCGTTCTCGGCACAGATACGCAGTATTTT. Its protein is CASGSTVLGTDTQYF. The full variable domain, in which reference TRBV12-5 and TRBJ2-3 provide the parts outside the CDR3, is DARVTQTPRHKVTEMGQEVTMRCQPILGHNTVFWYRQTMMQGLELLAYFRNRAPLDDSGMPKDRFSAEMPDATLATLKIQPSEPRDSAVYFCASGSTVLGTDTQYFGPGTRLTVL.

The gene calls are TRBV10-3 and TRBJ1-5; 7 positions match TRBD1. Per germline, CDR1 ENHRY and CDR2 SYGVKD. There are 16 residues in the CDR3. V lost 5 bases and J lost 3; bases outside the gene matches: 10. The CDR3 sequence is CAISSQGGVHNQPQHF. The DNA of the CDR3 is TGTGCCATCAGTAGCCAGGGGGGGGTCCACAATCAGCCCCAGCATTTT.

Notes on this clone: This specimen includes other DNA sequences encoding the same CDR3. The chain has TRBV30 and TRBJ2-7, with D tentatively TRBD1 or TRBD2 (5 bases each). This CDR3 is built from 12 residues. Germline-derived CDR1 and CDR2 are GTSNPN and SVGIG (reference sequence). V shed 3 bases and J shed 6 bases, with 12 bases lying between them. Here the CDR3 DNA reads TGTGCCTGGAGGGCAGGGAGAGGCGAGCAGTACTTC. Translated, it gives CAWRAGRGEQYF.

The chain joins TRBV6-4 to TRBJ2-7, with TRBD2 identical over 7 bases. Per germline, CDR1 MRHNA and CDR2 SNTAGT. The CDR3 has 13 amino acids. J was trimmed by 6 bases and V by 5 bases; bases with no gene match: 7. CDR3 sequence reads: CASSYFRTSEQYF. The CDR3, as DNA: TGTGCCAGCAGTTACTTTCGGACTAGCGAGCAGTACTTC.

The rearrangement links TRBV9 to TRBJ2-3; D might be TRBD1 or TRBD2, each matching 5 bases. CDR3 size: 14 residues. Germline CDR1 is SGDLS and CDR2 is YYNGEE. V lost 1 base and J 4 bases, leaving 10 bases between the germline ends. The CDR3: CASSVQGAPDTQYF. DNA for the CDR3: TGTGCCAGCAGCGTACAGGGAGCGCCAGATACGCAGTATTTT. Combining the CDR3 with reference TRBV9 and TRBJ2-3 gives the whole variable domain DSGVTQTPKHLITATGQRVTLRCSPRSGDLSVYWYQQSLDQGLQFLIQYYNGEERAKGNILERFSAQQFPDLHSELNLSSLELGDSALYFCASSVQGAPDTQYFGPGTRLTVL.

The chain uses TRBV14 and TRBJ1-1; D might be TRBD1 (5 bases). The CDR3 has 14 amino acids. V gave up 7 bases and J gave up 6 bases, with 18 bases separating them. Germline values: CDR1 SGHDN, CDR2 FVKESK. CDR3 nucleotide sequence: TGTGCCAGCACCCGGGACCGACCCCCGGCTGAAGCTTTCTTT. Translation gives CASTRDRPPAEAFF.

The chain has TRBV7-2 and TRBJ2-5; D possibly corresponds to TRBD2 (6 bases). The CDR3 totals 17 residues. The V gene lost 1 base and the J gene lost 5 bases, with 20 bases spanning the gap. Germline-derived CDR1 and CDR2 are SGHTA and FQGNSA. As DNA, the CDR3 is TGTGCCAGCAGCTTAGGCCGGGGTAGAGGGAGGAGGGAGACCCAGTACTTC. Encoded protein: CASSLGRGRGRRETQYF.

The chain has TRBV18 and TRBJ2-5; 12 nucleotides agree with TRBD2. The CDR3 is 18 amino acids. Germline trimming cut 2 bases from V and 2 bases from J; bases unmatched to any gene: 9. From germline, CDR1 is KGHSH and CDR2 LQKENI. CDR3 in DNA: TGTGCCAGCTCACCAGGGCTAGCGGGAGGGCCATGGCAAGAGACCCAGTACTTC. Protein sequence: CASSPGLAGGPWQETQYF. The full variable domain, its missing parts supplied by reference TRBV18 and TRBJ2-5, is NAGVMQNPRHLVRRRGQEARLRCSPMKGHSHVYWYRQLPEEGLKFMVYLQKENIIDESGMPKERFSAEFPKEGPSILRIQQVVRGDSAAYFCASSPGLAGGPWQETQYFGPGTRLLVL.